This TCR beta chain was documented in a study of CXCR3-negative and CXCR3-positive naive CD8 T cells. Per germline, CDR1 DFQATT and CDR2 SNEGSKA (reference sequence). The CDR3 loop spans 18 amino acids. Points from the study as a whole: The study found more hydrophobic TRB CDR3s in CXCR3-positive naive cells than in CXCR3-negative naive cells.

UMI-labeled 5' RACE yielded the TRB cDNA libraries. Reprocessing the 5' RACE reads, TCRdb reports a single entry for every CDR3 protein and omits DNA. The sample data list about 98,000 distinct CDR3 sequences. For this clonotype: What it binds is unknown.

The sequence was collected from a human donor in good health. Some clones in this sample may be carry-over from other donors' samples. The sequencing sample was made of naive CXCR3+ CD8+ T cells from blood. Documented subset: CD45RO-CCR7+CD27+CD95- naive CD8+ T cells expressing CXCR3 (TNR3+). The V and J genes are TRBV20-1 and TRBJ2-7; TCRdb selects TRBD2, and the lack of DNA leaves this call unchecked. CDR3 sequence: CSAPTGTQKTEDSYEQYF.